Below are 15 T cell receptor beta chains sequenced from a single sample in a study of control samples from healthy donors and cancer patients. Libraries were prepared by immunoSEQ multiplex PCR; TCRdb keeps only in-frame clonotypes and omits some of them. The sample carries 95,000 to 150,000 clones, approximately 90% recorded once. The sequenced sample was blood. Receptors originate from a woman in her late teens or twenties in good health.

The V call is TRBV28, the J call TRBJ1-2, with TRBD1 as a possible D gene (5 bases). Germline V gene sequence: CDR1 MDHEN, CDR2 SYDVKM. The CDR3 has 15 residues. V was clipped by 8 bases and J by 0 bases, with 16 bases between them. The CDR3 sequence: CASFDGTVANYGYTF. Written as DNA, the CDR3 is TGTGCCAGCTTCGACGGGACGGTAGCTAACTATGGCTACACCTTC.

The CDR3 protein is CASTSRGVGEKLFF. CDR3 coding DNA: TGTGCCAGCACAAGCAGGGGGGTAGGGGAAAAACTGTTTTTT. The rearrangement joins TRBV28 to TRBJ1-4, with 7 bases identical to TRBD1. V lost 7 bases, J lost 8 bases, and 10 bases stayed unmatched. Germline CDR1 MDHEN, CDR2 SYDVKM. The CDR3 has 14 amino acids. The full variable domain, its missing parts supplied by reference TRBV28 and TRBJ1-4, is DVKVTQSSRYLVKRTGEKVFLECVQDMDHENMFWYRQDPGLGLRLIYFSYDVKMKEKGDIPEGYSVSREKKERFSLILESASTNQTSMYLCASTSRGVGEKLFFGSGTQLSVL.

V is TRBV9 and J is TRBJ2-2, with 11 nucleotides matching TRBD2. The CDR3 runs to 18 residues. The V gene end was trimmed by 2 bases and the J gene end by 0 bases; junction bases not matched to a gene: 6. Germline V gene lookup returns CDR1 SGDLS and CDR2 YYNGEE. CDR3 sequence (DNA): TGTGCCAGCAGCGTGAGACTAGCGGGGCCTCCGAACACCGGGGAGCTGTTTTTT. This translates into CASSVRLAGPPNTGELFF.

J is TRBJ2-2 and V is TRBV6-4, with D perhaps matching TRBD1 or TRBD2 (5 bases each). V was cut by 3 bases and J by 0 bases, with 11 bases left in between. The CDR3 length is 16 residues. From germline, CDR1 is MRHNA and CDR2 SNTAGT. CDR3 in DNA: TGTGCCAGCAGTGAGAGGGGCACCGCGAACACCGGGGAGCTGTTTTTT. This sequence encodes CASSERGTANTGELFF.

The chain has TRBV6-5 and TRBJ1-6; D is unresolved. The CDR3 is 12 residues long. Germline lookup yields CDR1 MNHEY and CDR2 SVGAGI. The CDR3 nucleotides are TGTGCGGGGTCGGCACTTAATTCACCCCTCCACTTT. Translation: CAGSALNSPLHF.

This clone was seen only once. The rearrangement uses TRBV24-1 and TRBJ2-1, with 9 bases aligning to TRBD1. There are 16 residues in the CDR3. Germline CDR1 KGHDR, CDR2 SFDVKD. The trim removed 5 bases at V and 8 bases at J, leaving 12 bases unmatched. CDR3: CATSVTGTGTDDEQFF. CDR3 DNA sequence: TGTGCCACCAGTGTCACCGGGACAGGGACCGACGATGAGCAGTTCTTC.

This clone was seen more than once but under ten times. This chain uses TRBV4-3 with TRBJ2-7; either TRBD1 or TRBD2 may fit D (5 bases each). Looked up from germline, CDR1 is LGHNA and CDR2 is YSLEER. The CDR3 contains 13 residues. Trimming removed 1 base at V and 5 bases at J, with 9 bases between. CDR3 protein: CASSQVEGHEQYF. The CDR3 DNA is TGCGCCAGCAGCCAAGTTGAGGGGCACGAGCAGTACTTC.

The table lists this clone with a few counts. CDR3 loop: CASQLLGPTDTQYF. CDR3 bases: TGTGCCAGCCAGCTATTAGGCCCCACAGATACGCAGTATTTT. V and J are TRBV6-5 and TRBJ2-3; no reliable D call. This CDR3 region has 14 residues. The germline V gene has CDR1 MNHEY and CDR2 SVGAGI. V was shortened by 8 bases and J by 2 bases, with 14 bases between the two germline ends.

The chain is built from TRBV27 and TRBJ2-2, with 10 bases identical to TRBD2. This CDR3 is 15 amino acids long. Germline CDR1 reads MNHEY; CDR2 reads SMNVEV (reference sequence). V was clipped by 3 bases and J by 6 bases; unmatched bases: 4. CDR3 sequence reads: CASSFQAGGSGELFF. Written as DNA, the CDR3 is TGTGCCAGCAGTTTCCAAGCGGGGGGGTCCGGGGAGCTGTTTTTT.

The chain employs TRBV28 and TRBJ1-5; tentative D call: TRBD1 (6 bases). CDR3 size: 13 residues. V was trimmed by 6 bases and J by 6 bases, leaving 12 bases between them. The V gene's germline CDR1 is MDHEN and CDR2 SYDVKM. CDR3 protein: CASSRGGSQPQHF. The CDR3 DNA sequence: TGTGCCAGCAGCAGGGGTGGTAGTCAGCCCCAGCATTTT.

This clone was found once. The gene calls are TRBV13 and TRBJ1-2, with a possible D match to TRBD1 (5 bases). Trimming removed 0 bases from V and 8 bases from J, with 10 bases in between. This CDR3 is 13 amino acids long. CDR1 and CDR2 from the germline V gene are PRHDT and FYEKMQ (reference sequence). The CDR3 region is CASSLGRAGGYTF. The CDR3 bases are TGTGCCAGCAGCTTAGGCAGGGCGGGGGGCTACACCTTC. Full variable domain (outside the CDR3, taken from reference TRBV13 and TRBJ1-2): AAGVIQSPRHLIKEKRETATLKCYPIPRHDTVYWYQQGPGQDPQFLISFYEKMQSDKGSIPDRFSAQQFSDYHSELNMSSLELGDSALYFCASSLGRAGGYTFGSGTRLTVV.

This clone was observed a single time. The V and J genes are TRBV5-1 and TRBJ1-1, with D perhaps TRBD1 (6 bases). The germline V and J ends were trimmed by 1 base and 2 bases, with 9 bases remaining between them. The CDR3 runs to 14 residues. CDR1 and CDR2 from the germline V gene are SGHRS and YFSETQ. CDR3 sequence reads: CASSLRQANTEAFF. The DNA for the CDR3 is TGCGCCAGCAGCTTGAGACAGGCTAACACTGAAGCTTTCTTT.

V usage is TRBV13 and J usage is TRBJ1-2; tentatively, D is TRBD1 (5 bases). Trimming removed 0 bases from V and 0 bases from J, with 11 bases in between. This CDR3 contains 16 residues. The germline V gene has CDR1 PRHDT and CDR2 FYEKMQ (reference sequence). CDR3 amino acids: CASSLGRQGANYGYTF. CDR3 sequence (DNA): TGTGCCAGCAGCTTAGGTCGCCAGGGCGCTAACTATGGCTACACCTTC.

V gene TRBV4-3 combines with J gene TRBJ1-2; D remains ambiguous. The CDR3 extends over 16 amino acids. V lost 4 bases and J lost 2, with 17 bases in between. In germline, CDR1 is LGHNA, CDR2 YSLEER. CDR3 protein: CASSPTVATENYGYTF. The CDR3 nucleotides are TGCGCCAGCAGCCCGACCGTAGCGACTGAAAACTATGGCTACACCTTC.

Only one count was recorded for this clone. This chain joins TRBV28 and TRBJ2-2; unclear D gene. The germline V gene has CDR1 MDHEN and CDR2 SYDVKM. The CDR3 spans 12 residues. The V and J ends lost 10 bases and 3 bases respectively, with 9 bases between them. The CDR3 DNA reads as TGTGCCACCTACTCAGACACCGGGGAGCTGTTTTTT. Translated: CATYSDTGELFF.